These 9 T cell receptor beta chains originate from one sample sequenced in a study of cytomegalovirus exposure and HLA in healthy donors. The PCR had 60 Vbeta and 13 Jbeta primers. Profiled with immunoSEQ multiplex PCR; TCRdb holds only in-frame clones, not every one. The sample yields fewer than 150,000 clones, around 74% seen once. The specimen was PBMCs. These receptors were obtained from a man younger than 40 in good health and CMV-seronegative.

The V and J genes are TRBV2 and TRBJ2-3; D may be TRBD1 (6 bases). Trimming stripped 6 bases from V and 2 bases from J, with 12 bases between. Germline V gives CDR1 SNHLY, CDR2 FYNNEI. This CDR3 has 14 residues. As DNA, the CDR3 is TGTGCCAGCAGATTTCGGACAGCCACAGATACGCAGTATTTT. Translating it yields CASRFRTATDTQYF.

This clone showed up just once. This chain connects TRBV7-2 to TRBJ2-7, with D possibly TRBD2 on 6 matching bases. The CDR3 contains 14 residues. V was shortened by 0 bases and J by 4 bases, with 10 bases between the two germline ends. Germline V gives CDR1 SGHTA, CDR2 FQGNSA. CDR3 sequence reads: CASSLAGGNYEQYF. Here the CDR3 DNA reads TGTGCCAGCAGCTTAGCCGGGGGTAATTACGAGCAGTACTTC.

The rearrangement joins TRBV6-6 to TRBJ2-1, with 9 bases aligning to TRBD2. Germline V gives CDR1 MNHNY, CDR2 SVGAGI (reference sequence). The CDR3 extends over 14 amino acids. Unmatched junction bases numbered 10, after V lost 6 bases and J lost 10 bases. The DNA of the CDR3 is TGTGCCAGCAGGCTCCTAGCGGGGTCTTGGGAGCAGTTCTTC. Protein: CASRLLAGSWEQFF.

The chain joins TRBV29-1 to TRBJ2-7, with D perhaps TRBD1 (6 bases). In germline, CDR1 is SQVTM, CDR2 ANQGSEA. The CDR3 is 13 amino acids. V was cut by 4 bases and J by 5 bases, with 15 bases left in between. The CDR3 loop is CSVARQAGNEQYF. DNA of the CDR3: TGCAGCGTTGCCCGACAGGCCGGCAACGAGCAGTACTTC.

The chain links TRBV19 to TRBJ1-1, with 8 positions matching TRBD1. The CDR3 loop spans 14 amino acids. The germline gives CDR1 LNHDA, CDR2 SQIVND (reference sequence). V was pared by 7 bases and J by 5 bases, with 9 bases of the junction left unmatched. The DNA of the CDR3 is TGTGCCAGTATTCTGAGACAGGGGATGACTGAAGCTTTCTTT. It codes for CASILRQGMTEAFF.

This clone has only a few counts. The chain links TRBV6-6 to TRBJ2-3; no clear D gene. Germline V gene data show CDR1 as MNHNY and CDR2 as SVGAGI (reference sequence). The CDR3 spans 14 residues. V lost 4 bases and J 0 bases, leaving 8 bases between the germline ends. CDR3 sequence (DNA): TGTGCCAGCAGTTCTCACATGAGCACAGATACGCAGTATTTT. Amino acids: CASSSHMSTDTQYF.

V is TRBV27 and J is TRBJ1-5; D is unclear. This CDR3 spans 12 amino acids. From germline, CDR1 is MNHEY and CDR2 SMNVEV (reference sequence). V was cut by 3 bases and J by 6 bases, with 6 bases left in between. CDR3 in DNA: TGTGCCAGCAGTTTCCCAGGTCAGCCCCAGCATTTT. Translating it yields CASSFPGQPQHF.

The rearrangement joins TRBV5-1 to TRBJ2-5; a weak D match, TRBD2 (6 bases). The CDR3 is 16 amino acids. The germline CDR1 and CDR2 sequences are SGHRS and YFSETQ. Deletions cut 0 bases from V and 4 bases from J, with 16 bases between. The CDR3 loop reads CASSLAPGTVGETQYF. In nucleotides, the CDR3 is TGCGCCAGCAGCTTGGCCCCCGGGACTGTGGGAGAGACCCAGTACTTC.

The genes are TRBV7-3 and TRBJ2-2, with TRBD1 as a possible D gene (7 bases). Germline V CDR1 and CDR2: SGHTA, FQGTGA. Trimming stripped 5 bases from V and 1 base from J, with 11 bases between. The CDR3 runs 15 residues. The CDR3 region is CASSRQGGNTGELFF. The CDR3, as DNA: TGTGCCAGCAGCCGACAGGGAGGGAACACCGGGGAGCTGTTTTTT. Full variable domain (outside the CDR3, taken from reference TRBV7-3 and TRBJ2-2): GAGVSQTPSNKVTEKGKYVELRCDPISGHTALYWYRQSLGQGPEFLIYFQGTGAADDSGLPNDRFFAVRPEGSVSTLKIQRTERGDSAVYLCASSRQGGNTGELFFGEGSRLTVL.